This T cell receptor beta chain was profiled in a study of control samples from healthy donors and cancer patients. Measured with immunoSEQ multiplex PCR; TCRdb has only the in-frame clones, and not every one. The sample comprises about 160,000 clones, approximately 94% of which are singletons, and less than 15% rests with the top ten. The CDR3 spans 13 residues. V lost 6 bases, J lost 4 bases, and 12 bases lay in between. Germline V CDR1 and CDR2: LNHDA, SQIVND (reference sequence). This rearrangement joins TRBV19 to TRBJ1-1; D is unclear. This sequence was found in a man aged 55 to 69 with colorectal cancer. The sequenced material came from PBMCs. CDR3 nucleotides: TGTGCCAGTAGCCTTCAAAAGGGCACTGAAGCTTTCTTT. It yields the protein CASSLQKGTEAFF.